This is a list of T cell receptor beta chains from one sample in a study of beta chain features in type 1 diabetes. The table came from immunoSEQ multiplex PCR; TCRdb's copy has only in-frame clones and leaves some out. The data hold a few hundred thousand clones, with approximately 15% observed a single time. Material for sequencing was naive CD4+ T cells from blood. The receptors here all came from a man younger than 40 with type 1 diabetes. The CDR3 runs from the conserved cysteine through the conserved F or W. The D gene is left open where the match is weak. Rows give clone size only sometimes, using once, few, many, or a class for an expanded clone.

j_call d_call clone_size v_call cdr3_aa cdr3_nt
TRBJ2-7 - - TRBV7-2 CASSFDRSSYEQYF TGTGCCAGCAGCTTTGACAGGAGCTCCTACGAGCAGTACTTC
TRBJ1-1 - - TRBV9 CASSVDSTNTEAFF TGTGCCAGCAGCGTAGACAGCACGAACACTGAAGCTTTCTTT
TRBJ2-7 - - TRBV2 CASSRDSGEQYF TGTGCCAGCAGTAGGGACTCCGGAGAGCAGTACTTC
TRBJ1-1 - - TRBV15 CATSRDQMNTEAFF TGTGCCACCAGCAGAGACCAAATGAACACTGAAGCTTTCTTT
TRBJ2-1 - - TRBV9 CASSVGTSYNEQFF TGTGCCAGCAGCGTCGGGACTTCCTACAATGAGCAGTTCTTC
TRBJ2-2 TRBD1 - TRBV5-1 CASSFTGDNTGELFF TGCGCCAGCTCCTTTACAGGGGACAACACCGGGGAGCTGTTTTTT
TRBJ2-1 TRBD2 - TRBV7-9 CASSWDGLAYNEQFF TGTGCCAGCAGCTGGGACGGACTAGCGTACAATGAGCAGTTCTTC
TRBJ2-1 TRBD1 - TRBV2 CASLGTGSYNEQFF TGTGCCAGCCTCGGGACAGGGTCTTACAATGAGCAGTTCTTC
TRBJ2-3 - few TRBV28 CASSGNTQYF TGTGCCAGCAGTGGCAATACGCAGTATTTT
TRBJ1-2 - - TRBV9 CASSVDSGGLYGYTF TGTGCCAGCAGCGTAGATTCGGGGGGACTATATGGCTACACCTTC
TRBJ1-5 - few TRBV30 CAWSVLRWGVEGNQPQHF TGTGCCTGGAGTGTACTGCGGTGGGGGGTCGAGGGCAATCAGCCCCAGCATTTT
TRBJ1-2 - few TRBV29-1 CILFTGPSYGYTF TGCATCCTTTTTACAGGGCCCTCCTATGGCTACACCTTC
TRBJ1-2 - - TRBV6-5 CASSYSRGVNYGYTF TGTGCCAGCAGTTACTCGAGAGGAGTTAACTATGGCTACACCTTC
TRBJ2-2 TRBD2 few TRBV30 CAWSVLAGGGTGELFF TGTGCCTGGAGTGTACTAGCGGGAGGGGGGACCGGGGAGCTGTTTTTT
TRBJ2-1 - - TRBV5-4 CASTPQAGYNNEQFF TGTGCCAGCACCCCGCAAGCGGGTTACAACAATGAGCAGTTCTTC
TRBJ2-3 - - TRBV15 CATSRDLQYYTQYF TGTGCCACCAGCAGAGACCTCCAGTATTATACGCAGTATTTT
TRBJ1-2 - - TRBV30 CAWSVTVSYGYTF TGTGCCTGGAGTGTAACGGTCTCTTATGGCTACACCTTC
TRBJ2-7 TRBD1 - TRBV19 CASSPWTGAYEQYF TGTGCCAGTAGTCCGTGGACAGGGGCCTACGAGCAGTACTTC
TRBJ2-7 TRBD1 - TRBV6-5 CASRAGTGSLYEQYF TGTGCCAGCAGGGCCGGGACAGGGAGTCTCTACGAGCAGTACTTC
TRBJ2-6 TRBD1 - TRBV5-4 CASSRGTGVSGANVLTF TGTGCCAGCAGCCGGGGGACAGGAGTCTCTGGGGCCAACGTCCTGACTTTC
TRBJ2-7 TRBD2 - TRBV6-6 CASSLSGVREQYF TGTGCCAGCAGCCTTAGCGGGGTGAGGGAGCAGTACTTC
TRBJ2-7 - few TRBV5-1 CASSLGGPYFEQYF TGCGCCAGCAGCTTGGGCGGGCCCTACTTCGAGCAGTACTTC
TRBJ2-3 TRBD1 few TRBV30 CACSRQGFSDTQYF TGTGCCTGTTCTAGACAGGGCTTTTCGGATACGCAGTATTTT
TRBJ2-7 - few TRBV6-5 CASSLTGYEQYF TGTGCCAGCAGTCTGACAGGTTACGAGCAGTACTTC
TRBJ2-3 TRBD2 - TRBV29-1 CSVGASGGGIADTQYF TGCAGCGTTGGCGCTAGCGGGGGGGGTATTGCAGATACGCAGTATTTT
TRBJ1-5 - once TRBV2 CASRRQPNQPQHF TGTGCCAGCAGGCGACAGCCCAATCAGCCCCAGCATTTT
TRBJ1-5 - few TRBV25-1 CASSEWIGQLHF TGTGCCAGCAGTGAATGGATTGGACAGCTGCATTTT
TRBJ2-6 - - TRBV5-1 CASSVVSGANVLTF TGCGCCAGCAGCGTAGTCTCTGGGGCCAACGTCCTGACTTTC
TRBJ2-3 TRBD1 - TRBV9 CASSVGTGESDTQYF TGTGCCAGCAGCGTAGGGACAGGGGAATCCGATACGCAGTATTTT
TRBJ2-7 TRBD2 - TRBV18 CASSPLGTSISYEQYF TGTGCCAGCTCACCCCTCGGGACTAGCATCTCCTACGAGCAGTACTTC
TRBJ2-1 TRBD2 few TRBV29-1 CSVGRAGGPDNEQFF TGCAGCGTTGGGAGGGCGGGAGGGCCCGACAATGAGCAGTTCTTC
TRBJ1-2 - - TRBV7-9 CASSLEQANYGYTF TGTGCCAGCAGCTTAGAACAGGCGAACTATGGCTACACCTTC